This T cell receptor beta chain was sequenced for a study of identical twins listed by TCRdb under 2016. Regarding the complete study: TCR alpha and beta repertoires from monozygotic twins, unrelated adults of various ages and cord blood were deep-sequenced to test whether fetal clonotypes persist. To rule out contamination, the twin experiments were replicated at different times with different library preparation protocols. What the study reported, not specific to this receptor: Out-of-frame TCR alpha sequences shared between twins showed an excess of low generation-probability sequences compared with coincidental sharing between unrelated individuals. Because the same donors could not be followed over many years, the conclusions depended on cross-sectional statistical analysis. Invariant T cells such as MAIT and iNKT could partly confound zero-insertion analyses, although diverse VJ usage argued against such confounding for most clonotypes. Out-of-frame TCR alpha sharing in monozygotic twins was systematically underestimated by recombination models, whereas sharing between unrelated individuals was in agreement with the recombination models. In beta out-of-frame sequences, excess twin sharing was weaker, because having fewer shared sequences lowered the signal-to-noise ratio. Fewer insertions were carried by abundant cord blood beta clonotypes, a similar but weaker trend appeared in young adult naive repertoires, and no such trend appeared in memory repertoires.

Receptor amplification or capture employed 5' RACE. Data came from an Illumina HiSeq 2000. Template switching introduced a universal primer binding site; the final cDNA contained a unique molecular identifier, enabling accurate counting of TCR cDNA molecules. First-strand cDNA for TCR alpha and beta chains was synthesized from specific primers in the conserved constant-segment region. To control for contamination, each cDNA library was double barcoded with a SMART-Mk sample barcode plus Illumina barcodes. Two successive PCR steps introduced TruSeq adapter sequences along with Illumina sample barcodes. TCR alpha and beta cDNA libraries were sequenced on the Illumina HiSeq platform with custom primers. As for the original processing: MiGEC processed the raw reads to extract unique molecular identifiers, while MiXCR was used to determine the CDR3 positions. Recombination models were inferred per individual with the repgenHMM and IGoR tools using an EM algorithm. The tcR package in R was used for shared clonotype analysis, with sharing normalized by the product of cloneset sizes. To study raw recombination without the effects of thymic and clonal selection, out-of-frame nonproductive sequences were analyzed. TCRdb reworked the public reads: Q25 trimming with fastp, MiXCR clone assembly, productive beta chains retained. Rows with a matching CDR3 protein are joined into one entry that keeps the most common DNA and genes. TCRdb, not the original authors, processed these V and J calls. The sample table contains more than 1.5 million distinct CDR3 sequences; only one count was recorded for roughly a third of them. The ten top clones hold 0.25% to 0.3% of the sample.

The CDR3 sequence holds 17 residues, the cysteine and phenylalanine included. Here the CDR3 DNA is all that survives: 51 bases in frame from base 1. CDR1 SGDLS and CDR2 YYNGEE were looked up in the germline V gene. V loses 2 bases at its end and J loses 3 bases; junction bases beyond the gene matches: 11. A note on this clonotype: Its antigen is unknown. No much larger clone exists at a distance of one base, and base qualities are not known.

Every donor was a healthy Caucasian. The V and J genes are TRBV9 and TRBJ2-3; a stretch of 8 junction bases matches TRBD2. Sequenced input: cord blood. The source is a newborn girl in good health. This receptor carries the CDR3 CASSVLNPGLVTDTQYF. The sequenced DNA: TGTGCCAGCAGCGTGTTGAATCCGGGACTAGTGACAGATACGCAGTATTTT. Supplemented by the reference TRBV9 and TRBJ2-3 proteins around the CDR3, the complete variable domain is DSGVTQTPKHLITATGQRVTLRCSPRSGDLSVYWYQQSLDQGLQFLIQYYNGEERAKGNILERFSAQQFPDLHSELNLSSLELGDSALYFCASSVLNPGLVTDTQYFGPGTRLTVL.